The 28 T cell receptor beta chains presented below share a single source sample, sequenced in a study of control samples from healthy donors and cancer patients. The method was immunoSEQ multiplex PCR; TCRdb's version includes in-frame clones alone and lacks a portion of them. The top ten hold 38% of the sample, which has 20,000 to 25,000 clones, about 85% seen once. The sample comprised PBMCs. These receptors originate from a man in his sixties with head and neck cancer.

The V gene is TRBV15, the J gene TRBJ1-1, with D possibly TRBD1 on 5 matching bases. V was trimmed by 0 bases and J by 4 bases, leaving 12 bases between them. The CDR3 extends over 15 amino acids. Germline CDR1 LNHNV, CDR2 YYDKDF (reference sequence). CDR3 DNA sequence: TGTGCCACCAGCAGAGATAAAGGGGAGGGCACTGAAGCTTTCTTT. Encoded protein: CATSRDKGEGTEAFF. The entire variable domain, with the rest obtained from reference TRBV15 and TRBJ1-1, is as follows: DAMVIQNPRYQVTQFGKPVTLSCSQTLNHNVMYWYQQKSSQAPKLLFHYYDKDFNNEADTPDNFQSRRPNTSFCFLDIRSPGLGDTAMYLCATSRDKGEGTEAFFGQGTRLTVV.

The chain carries TRBV7-9 and TRBJ1-1, with 9 bases identical to TRBD1. This CDR3 has 15 residues. CDR1 and CDR2 from the germline V gene are SEHNR and FQNEAQ (reference sequence). J gave up 8 bases and V 7 bases, and 14 bases lay outside the gene matches. CDR3 in amino acids: CASIPQGTGQGEAFF. CDR3 nucleotide sequence: TGTGCCAGCATCCCTCAAGGGACAGGGCAGGGGGAAGCTTTCTTT. Complete variable domain (other parts from reference TRBV7-9 and TRBJ1-1): DTGVSQNPRHKITKRGQNVTFRCDPISEHNRLYWYRQTLGQGPEFLTYFQNEAQLEKSRLLSDRFSAERPKGSFSTLEIQRTEQGDSAMYLCASIPQGTGQGEAFFGQGTRLTVV.

The chain has TRBV4-2 and TRBJ2-7; 10 bases map to TRBD2. The ends lost 4 bases at V and 7 bases at J; junction bases unmatched: 10. The CDR3 has 15 residues. From germline, CDR1 is LGHNA and CDR2 YNFKEQ. The CDR3, as DNA: TGTGCCAGCAGCCTCGGGACTAGCGAGATGGGGGAGCAGTACTTC. It is translated as CASSLGTSEMGEQYF.

The chain carries TRBV19 and TRBJ1-3; D not certain. Germline V gives CDR1 LNHDA, CDR2 SQIVND (reference sequence). This CDR3 contains 14 residues. Trimming removed 4 bases from V and 0 bases from J, with 7 bases in between. For the CDR3, the DNA is TGTGCCAGTAGTACCCTGAACTCTGGAAACACCATATATTTT. Translation: CASSTLNSGNTIYF.

This chain connects TRBV18 to TRBJ1-4, with TRBD1 identical over 8 bases. Germline-derived CDR1 and CDR2 are KGHSH and LQKENI. This CDR3 is built from 16 residues. J lost 4 bases, V lost 3 bases, and 7 bases had no gene match. In DNA, the CDR3 is TGTGCCAGCTCACCGCAAGCGACAGGGGATAATGAAAAACTGTTTTTT. Translation: CASSPQATGDNEKLFF.

The V and J genes are TRBV6-5 and TRBJ1-2, with 8 bases lining up with TRBD1. In germline, CDR1 is MNHEY, CDR2 SVGAGI. V gave up 6 bases and J gave up 5 bases; unmatched junction bases: 8. The CDR3 spans 14 residues. CDR3 sequence: CASRETGTGYGYTF. The CDR3, as DNA: TGTGCCAGCAGAGAGACCGGGACAGGTTATGGCTACACCTTC.

This clone was seen a few times. The V call is TRBV5-4, the J call TRBJ1-2; D not certain. From germline, CDR1 is SGHNT and CDR2 YYREEE (reference sequence). The CDR3 extends over 13 amino acids. Trimming removed 0 bases from V and 5 bases from J, with 8 bases in between. The chain's CDR3 is CASSLGTEYGYTF. CDR3 bases: TGTGCCAGCAGCTTGGGGACGGAGTATGGCTACACCTTC.

The V and J genes are TRBV23-1 and TRBJ1-5; possibly TRBD1 for D (5 bases). TRBV23-1 has ORF status, its function being uncertain. This CDR3 contains 17 residues. The V and J ends lost 0 bases and 0 bases respectively, with 12 bases between them. CDR3 nucleotides: TGCGCCAGCAGTCAATCGGGGAAGGGGTATAGCAATCAGCCCCAGCATTTT. It is translated as CASSQSGKGYSNQPQHF.

This clone appeared a single time. This chain joins TRBV6-5 and TRBJ1-3; D possibly corresponds to TRBD1 (5 bases). The CDR3 is 14 residues long. Germline V gives CDR1 MNHEY, CDR2 SVGAGI. Between the trimmed V and J ends, which lost 6 bases and 0 bases, there was a span of 9 bases. The CDR3 sequence is CASSRGTSGNTIYF. CDR3 sequence (DNA): TGTGCCAGCAGCCGCGGGACCTCTGGAAACACCATATATTTT.

This sequence joins TRBV4-2 and TRBJ2-1; possibly TRBD2 for D (6 bases). The CDR3 has 14 residues. Trimming pared 3 bases from V and 5 bases from J, leaving 11 bases between. Germline loops: CDR1 LGHNA, CDR2 YNFKEQ. The DNA for the CDR3 is TGTGCCAGCAGCCACCCGGGACTTGACAATGAGCAGTTCTTC. It codes for CASSHPGLDNEQFF.

V is TRBV25-1 and J is TRBJ1-4; D uncertain. The V end lost 10 bases, the J end lost 0 bases, and 3 bases lay between the germline ends. Per the germline V gene, CDR1 is MGHDK and CDR2 is SYGVNS. The CDR3 extends over 11 amino acids. CDR3 DNA sequence: TGTGCCACTTCAACTAATGAAAAACTGTTTTTT. Translation: CATSTNEKLFF.

The chain joins TRBV12-5 to TRBJ1-1; 7 bases line up with TRBD1. Unmatched junction bases numbered 8, after V lost 4 bases and J lost 0 bases. Germline assignment: CDR1 LGHNT and CDR2 FRNRAP. The CDR3 covers 16 residues. The CDR3 DNA reads TGTGCTAGTGGTTCCACCCGGACAGGCATGAACACTGAAGCTTTCTTT. Protein: CASGSTRTGMNTEAFF.

V gene TRBV30 combines with J gene TRBJ1-2; D unresolved. Germline V gene sequence: CDR1 GTSNPN, CDR2 SVGIG (reference sequence). The CDR3 is made up of 13 amino acids. V was trimmed by 5 bases and J by 4 bases, leaving 14 bases between them. The CDR3 bases are TGTGCCTGGGACACCCCCTCCCTCTATGGCTACACCTTC. Its translation is CAWDTPSLYGYTF. Complete variable domain (other parts from reference TRBV30 and TRBJ1-2): SQTIHQWPATLVQPVGSPLSLECTVEGTSNPNLYWYRQAAGRGLQLLFYSVGIGQISSEVPQNLSASRPQDRQFILSSKKLLLSDSGFYLCAWDTPSLYGYTFGSGTRLTVV.

This clone was seen only a few times. The rearrangement joins TRBV21-1 to TRBJ2-7; TRBD2 is the table's D call, not checked against the DNA. TRBV21-1 is reported as a pseudogene. This CDR3 has 17 residues. The CDR3 DNA reads as TGTGCCAGCAGCAAAGGAGAGAGTCCTCGGAGCTCCTACGAGCAGTACGTC. It encodes CASSKGESPRSSYEQYV.

The chain is built from TRBV25-1 and TRBJ2-5, with 8 positions matching TRBD2. Germline V gives CDR1 MGHDK, CDR2 SYGVNS. The CDR3 runs to 16 residues. V dropped 1 base and J dropped 2; count of bases not matched to a gene: 6. CDR3 sequence: CASSESGSGVQETQYF. CDR3 DNA: TGTGCCAGCAGTGAATCCGGTAGCGGGGTACAAGAGACCCAGTACTTC.

This chain uses TRBV2 with TRBJ2-1; D is possibly TRBD1 or TRBD2 (5 bases each). This CDR3 is built from 17 residues. CDR1 SNHLY and CDR2 FYNNEI come from the germline V gene. Trimming stripped 2 bases from V and 4 bases from J, with 18 bases between. The CDR3 loop reads CASSERKVGEGYNEQFF. In nucleotides, the CDR3 is TGTGCCAGCAGTGAAAGGAAGGTGGGAGAGGGGTACAATGAGCAGTTCTTC.

This chain links TRBV27 with TRBJ2-7; D ambiguous. The CDR3 has 13 amino acids. Trimming stripped 3 bases from V and 3 bases from J, with 9 bases between. Per the germline V gene, CDR1 is MNHEY and CDR2 is SMNVEV (reference sequence). The CDR3 DNA sequence: TGTGCCAGCAGTTTTAGGGCTGGCTACGAGCAGTACGTC. The encoded protein is CASSFRAGYEQYV.

This clone was seen just once. The chain carries TRBV6-1 and TRBJ2-5, with a weak D call TRBD2 (5 bases). CDR1 is MNHNS and CDR2 is SASEGT in the germline V gene. The CDR3 length is 16 residues. Trimming removed 3 bases from V and 0 bases from J, with 14 bases in between. The CDR3 region has the DNA TGTGCCAGCAGTGATTGGGTCGGGATCTACCAAGAGACCCAGTACTTC. Protein product: CASSDWVGIYQETQYF.

The V and J genes are TRBV7-8 and TRBJ2-2, with D unclear. The CDR3 loop spans 12 amino acids. Germline V gene data show CDR1 as SGHVS and CDR2 as FQNEAQ. Trimming pared 5 bases from V and 6 bases from J, leaving 7 bases between. Here the CDR3 reads CASSPQAGELFF. Here the CDR3 DNA reads TGTGCCAGCAGCCCTCAGGCCGGGGAGCTGTTTTTT.

Sample share makes this clone medium-sized. This chain joins TRBV7-6 and TRBJ2-7; D remains ambiguous. This CDR3 spans 13 amino acids. The germline CDR1 and CDR2 sequences are SGHVS and FNYEAQ. Trimming cost V 1 base and J 3 bases, with 7 bases left between them. The CDR3 DNA reads TGTGCCAGCAGCTTAGGACCAAACTACGAGCAGTACGTC. Residues: CASSLGPNYEQYV.

J is TRBJ1-6 and V is TRBV3-1 (or the pseudogene TRBV3-2); no definite D call. This CDR3 spans 12 amino acids. Between the trimmed V and J ends, which lost 4 bases and 6 bases, there was a span of 4 bases. From germline, CDR1 is LGHDT and CDR2 YNNKEL (reference sequence). CDR3 in DNA: TGTGCCAGCAGCCTGAGTAATTCACCCCTCCACTTT. Protein product: CASSLSNSPLHF.

J is TRBJ2-6 and V is TRBV7-3; D uncertain. CDR3 size: 15 residues. Germline lookup yields CDR1 SGHTA and CDR2 FQGTGA. Trimming shortened V by 0 bases and J by 2 bases, and 5 bases separated the two germline ends. The CDR3 loop reads CASSLTGPGANVLTF. In DNA form, the CDR3 reads TGTGCCAGCAGCTTAACAGGTCCTGGGGCCAACGTCCTGACTTTC.

The genes are TRBV9 and TRBJ2-1; 10 positions match TRBD1. Losses at the gene ends were 4 bases for V and 5 bases for J; bases not matched to a gene: 6. The germline CDR1 and CDR2 sequences are SGDLS and YYNGEE. There are 15 residues in the CDR3. CDR3 coding DNA: TGTGCCAGCAGCAGATCCGGGACAGGGGACAATGAGCAGTTCTTC. It codes for CASSRSGTGDNEQFF.

The chain recombines TRBV6-5 with TRBJ1-5; a possible D gene is TRBD1 (5 bases). Germline V lookup: CDR1 MNHEY, CDR2 SVGAGI. The CDR3 length is 13 residues. V was shortened by 8 bases and J by 5 bases, with 13 bases between the two germline ends. The CDR3 nucleotides read TGTGCCAGCTCCGGGGCAGAGGATCAGCCCCAGCATTTT. Its protein is CASSGAEDQPQHF.

The chain couples TRBV3-1 (or the pseudogene TRBV3-2) to TRBJ1-4; maybe TRBD1 (5 bases). The V and J ends lost 3 bases and 4 bases respectively, with 15 bases between them. Germline V gene lookup returns CDR1 LGHDT and CDR2 YNNKEL (reference sequence). This CDR3 contains 16 residues. The CDR3 reads CASSQGDSTFNEKLFF. CDR3 nucleotides: TGTGCCAGCAGCCAGGGCGACAGCACATTTAATGAAAAACTGTTTTTT.

The chain is built from TRBV27 and TRBJ1-1; 9 nucleotides align to TRBD1. The germline gives CDR1 MNHEY, CDR2 SMNVEV (reference sequence). With V trimmed by 6 bases and J by 6 bases, 5 bases remained unmatched. The CDR3 loop spans 13 amino acids. The CDR3 spells CASRPTGGSEAFF. For the CDR3, the DNA is TGTGCCAGCAGACCTACAGGGGGCTCTGAAGCTTTCTTT.

The J gene is TRBJ1-2, the V gene TRBV7-8; no firm D call. CDR3 length equals 14 residues. V was cut by 5 bases and J by 4 bases, with 14 bases left in between. CDR1 is SGHVS, CDR2 FQNEAQ, per germline. CDR3 residues: CASSRGVGAYGYTF. DNA of the CDR3: TGTGCCAGCAGCCGAGGTGTGGGTGCCTATGGCTACACCTTC.

This clone was counted a few times. The rearrangement uses TRBV4-1 and TRBJ1-3, with 10 nucleotides matching TRBD1. This CDR3 contains 16 residues. The germline CDR1 and CDR2 sequences are MGHRA and YSYEKL. The trim removed 4 bases at V and 0 bases at J, leaving 3 bases unmatched. CDR3 amino acids: CASSRTGGFSGNTIYF. DNA for the CDR3: TGCGCCAGCAGCCGGACAGGGGGTTTCTCTGGAAACACCATATATTTT.